Below are 15 T cell receptor beta chains sequenced from a single sample in a study of identical twins. TCRdb re-analysed the 5' RACE reads in MiXCR, keeping a single row per CDR3 protein. Among some 240,000 distinct CDR3 sequences listed, approximately 8.3% were seen once. The sample was also linked to a second study, of yellow fever vaccine responses in identical twins.

Sequenced input: CD8+ T cells sorted from blood. Receptors originate from a woman aged 18-30 years in good health.

The chain uses TRBV5-8 and TRBJ2-7; possibly TRBD2 for D (6 bases). Trimming took off 3 bases at V and 6 bases at J, with 10 bases between the two ends. The length of the CDR3 is 12 residues. CDR1 is SGHTS, CDR2 YDEGEE, per germline. The CDR3 DNA reads as TGTGCCAGCAGCTCCCGGGAGAGCGAGCAGTACTTC. Amino acid sequence: CASSSRESEQYF.

This sequence joins TRBV11-1 and TRBJ2-7; no clear D. V was shortened by 4 bases and J by 3 bases, with 10 bases between the two germline ends. Per the germline V gene, CDR1 is SGHAT and CDR2 is FQDESV (reference sequence). The CDR3 length is 13 residues. The CDR3 DNA reads as TGTGCCAGCAGCTCCCGCGAAGGCTACGAGCAGTACTTC. Amino acids: CASSSREGYEQYF.

V usage is TRBV20-1 and J usage is TRBJ2-7; D is possibly TRBD1 (6 bases). The CDR3 runs 14 residues. V lost 6 bases to trimming and J lost 0 bases, with 15 bases between them. The germline V gene has CDR1 DFQATT and CDR2 SNEGSKA (reference sequence). CDR3 in DNA: TGCAGTGCGGACGACAGGAAATACTCCTACGAGCAGTACTTC. Translated, it gives CSADDRKYSYEQYF.

This clonotype was found a few times. The CDR3: CASSQNYGETQYF. The CDR3 DNA is TGCGCCAGCAGCCAGAACTATGGAGAGACCCAGTACTTC. The chain has TRBV4-1 and TRBJ2-5; no clear D gene. Trimming left V 3 bases short and J 4 bases short, with 9 bases between. Looked up from germline, CDR1 is MGHRA and CDR2 is YSYEKL. The length of the CDR3 is 13 residues.

In its sample, this clonotype was seen a few times. The chain uses TRBV24-1 and TRBJ2-3; D may match TRBD1 or TRBD2 (7 bases each). The germline V gene has CDR1 KGHDR and CDR2 SFDVKD. The V and J ends lost 4 bases and 3 bases respectively, with 19 bases between them. This CDR3 has 17 residues. The CDR3 is CATSDPGGRGPTDTQYF. The DNA of the CDR3 is TGTGCCACCAGTGACCCCGGGGGGAGGGGGCCAACAGATACGCAGTATTTT.

As to this clonotype: Since a much larger clone is just one base distant, this may be a read error. V gene TRBV12-3 or TRBV12-4 combines with J gene TRBJ2-1; D is uncertain. The CDR3 is 12 amino acids. CDR3 region: CATSSQDNEQFF. CDR3 nucleotide sequence: TGTGCCACCAGTTCCCAGGACAATGAGCAGTTCTTC.

This clonotype was recorded at least ten times. The chain uses TRBV6-2 or TRBV6-3 and TRBJ2-3; 9 bases are a match to TRBD2. The length of the CDR3 is 16 residues. Germline V gene lookup returns CDR1 MNHEY and CDR2 SVGEGT. Trimming removed 6 bases from V and 5 bases from J; junction bases left unmatched: 12. CDR3 coding DNA: TGTGCCAGCAGAAAACGGGTAGCGGGAGAGGTAGATACGCAGTATTTT. It yields the protein CASRKRVAGEVDTQYF.

There are many counts of this clonotype. The genes are TRBV29-1 and TRBJ2-1, with D possibly TRBD2 on 5 matching bases. Per the germline V gene, CDR1 is SQVTM and CDR2 is ANQGSEA. CDR3 length: 14 residues. Trimming removed 6 bases at V and 0 bases at J, with 12 bases between. The CDR3 nucleotides read TGCAGCGTCCCAGGAGGAGGCTCCTACAATGAGCAGTTCTTC. Translation gives CSVPGGGSYNEQFF.

In nucleotides, the CDR3 is TGTGCCAGCAGTTTGGTACTAGTTGGAGAGACCCAGTACTTC. Amino acid sequence: CASSLVLVGETQYF. This chain joins TRBV12-3 or TRBV12-4 and TRBJ2-5; tentative D call: TRBD2 (5 bases). V gave up 3 bases and J gave up 4 bases, with 12 bases separating them. This CDR3 is built from 14 residues.

In its sample, this clonotype was seen many times. The J gene is TRBJ2-7, the V gene TRBV3-1; the D is unclear. The V gene lost 1 base and the J gene lost 3 bases, with 10 bases spanning the gap. CDR1 and CDR2 (germline): LGHDT, YNNKEL (reference sequence). This CDR3 comprises 14 residues. The CDR3 is CASSQGLQIYEQYF. CDR3 sequence (DNA): TGTGCCAGCAGCCAAGGGCTTCAGATCTACGAGCAGTACTTC.

In its sample, this clonotype was seen many times. This chain uses TRBV9 with TRBJ2-3; D gene ambiguous. CDR3 length: 14 amino acids. CDR1 SGDLS and CDR2 YYNGEE come from the germline V gene. The V end was cut by 0 bases, the J end by 1 base, with 6 bases between. CDR3 sequence: CASSVEAGTDTQYF. CDR3 nucleotides: TGTGCCAGCAGCGTAGAGGCAGGCACAGATACGCAGTATTTT.

This clonotype was picked up many times. The chain has TRBV27 and TRBJ2-2; unclear D gene. Looked up from germline, CDR1 is MNHEY and CDR2 is SMNVEV (reference sequence). V lost 3 bases and J 5 bases, leaving 7 bases between the germline ends. The length of the CDR3 is 13 residues. CDR3 residues: CASSFTSTGELFF. In nucleotides, the CDR3 is TGTGCCAGCAGTTTTACCTCGACCGGGGAGCTGTTTTTT.

The V and J genes are TRBV12-3 or TRBV12-4 and TRBJ1-6; 7 bases are shared with TRBD1. V was pared by 5 bases and J by 10 bases, with 5 bases of the junction left unmatched. This CDR3 has 13 residues. The CDR3 region has the DNA TGTGCCAGCAGTGAGGGGGCCCTGTCACCCCTCCACTTT. Translated, it gives CASSEGALSPLHF.

This clonotype was observed a few times. The rearrangement joins TRBV4-2 to TRBJ1-3; D call uncertain. V lost 3 bases and J lost 3, with 3 bases in between. The CDR3 spans 12 residues. In germline, CDR1 is LGHNA, CDR2 YNFKEQ. CDR3 in DNA: TGTGCCAGCAGCCACGTTGGAAACACCATATATTTT. Protein product: CASSHVGNTIYF.

This clonotype was seen only a few times. The chain has TRBV7-9 and TRBJ2-4; possible D gene TRBD1, 5 bases. Trimming cost V 6 bases and J 5 bases, with 11 bases left between them. CDR1 and CDR2 (germline): SEHNR, FQNEAQ (reference sequence). CDR3 size: 13 residues. CDR3 bases: TGTGCCAGCAGACTACAGGCCCAAAACATTCAGTACTTC. As protein: CASRLQAQNIQYF.